Following are 20 T cell receptor beta chains from one sample sequenced in a study of T cell changes during pregnancy in multiple sclerosis. Clones were read by immunoSEQ multiplex PCR, and TCRdb kept only the in-frame ones, dropping some. The table records about 17,000 clones, roughly 84% of them present only once. The input for sequencing was CD8+ T cells from peripheral blood mononuclear cells, taken after pregnancy. All receptors derive from a female donor with multiple sclerosis, enrolled in a pregnancy study.

The J gene is TRBJ2-2, the V gene TRBV28, with 7 bases that match TRBD1. Per the germline V gene, CDR1 is MDHEN and CDR2 is SYDVKM. V shed 4 bases and J 5 bases; nucleotides not matched to a gene: 4. CDR3 length equals 14 residues. The CDR3 loop is CASSSGTETGELFF. The CDR3 nucleotides read TGTGCCAGCAGTTCCGGGACAGAGACCGGGGAGCTGTTTTTT.

This sequence joins TRBV7-3 and TRBJ2-3; TRBD2 agrees at 7 bases. Unmatched junction bases numbered 1, after V lost 4 bases and J lost 0 bases. The CDR3 is 14 amino acids. From germline, CDR1 is SGHTA and CDR2 FQGTGA. CDR3 protein: CASSSGLSTDTQYF. The CDR3 coding sequence is TGTGCCAGCAGCTCGGGACTAAGCACAGATACGCAGTATTTT.

The V call is TRBV15, the J call TRBJ2-5; TRBD2 matches at 7 bases. The CDR3 spans 15 residues. The ends lost 0 bases at V and 3 bases at J; junction bases unmatched: 4. The germline gives CDR1 LNHNV, CDR2 YYDKDF (reference sequence). CDR3: CATSRDGREKETQYF. The CDR3 nucleotides read TGTGCCACCAGCAGAGATGGGAGGGAAAAAGAGACCCAGTACTTC.

V and J are TRBV19 and TRBJ1-2, with TRBD1 matching over 7 bases. CDR1 LNHDA and CDR2 SQIVND come from the germline V gene (reference sequence). V trimming: 6 bases; J trimming: 0 bases; junction bases outside the gene matches: 7. This CDR3 contains 15 residues. The CDR3 is CASRQQGRTNYGYTF. DNA of the CDR3: TGTGCCAGTAGACAACAGGGGAGAACTAACTATGGCTACACCTTC.

A single count supports this clone. This chain uses TRBV27 with TRBJ1-2; no definite D call. V lost 2 bases to trimming and J lost 2 bases, with 9 bases between them. CDR1 MNHEY and CDR2 SMNVEV come from the germline V gene (reference sequence). The CDR3 covers 14 residues. The CDR3 region is CASSLSGFNYGYTF. DNA of the CDR3: TGTGCCAGCAGTTTAAGCGGTTTCAACTATGGCTACACCTTC.

The rearrangement links TRBV5-8 to TRBJ1-6, with TRBD1 matching 10 bases. Germline V CDR1 and CDR2: SGHTS, YDEGEE. V was pared by 4 bases and J by 9 bases, with 10 bases of the junction left unmatched. The CDR3 spans 16 residues. Here the CDR3 DNA reads TGTGCCAGCAGCAAGACAGGGGGCTTTGGGGGTTCACCCCTCCACTTT. Protein: CASSKTGGFGGSPLHF.

This chain joins TRBV4-2 and TRBJ2-1; the D gene is possibly TRBD2 (5 bases). The CDR3 sequence is 14 residues long. Germline CDR1 is LGHNA and CDR2 is YNFKEQ. The V end was cut by 2 bases, the J end by 9 bases, with 14 bases between. As DNA, the CDR3 is TGTGCCAGCAGCCAAATACTAGGTCCGGGTGAGCAGTTCTTC. Translating gives CASSQILGPGEQFF.

This clone was seen a single time. The V gene is TRBV10-3, the J gene TRBJ1-4; the D is unclear. Germline V gives CDR1 ENHRY, CDR2 SYGVKD. Trimming removed 2 bases from V and 7 bases from J, with 17 bases in between. This CDR3 has 16 residues. The CDR3 DNA reads TGTGCCATCAGTGAGCCCACAGTGGATGATACTGAAAAACTGTTTTTT. Its translation is CAISEPTVDDTEKLFF.

A word on this clone: At one of its ends the junction is not consistent with the germline gene, which may arise from a read error. The rearrangement uses TRBV7-9 and TRBJ2-4; 7 bases fit TRBD1. CDR1 is SEHNR and CDR2 is FQNEAQ in the germline V gene (reference sequence). This CDR3 comprises 12 residues. The CDR3 DNA reads TGTGCCAGCAGCTTATTGGACGGGACAGTTATCTTC. Translating it yields CASSLLDGTVIF.

The rearrangement uses TRBV15 and TRBJ1-3; D gene uncertain. This CDR3 region has 15 residues. Trimming left V 0 bases short and J 1 base short, with 7 bases between. Germline CDR1 LNHNV, CDR2 YYDKDF (reference sequence). CDR3 nucleotides: TGTGCCACCAGCAGAGACGCAGGATCTGGAAACACCATATATTTT. It translates to CATSRDAGSGNTIYF. Using reference TRBV15 and TRBJ1-3 for the parts outside the CDR3, the full variable domain is DAMVIQNPRYQVTQFGKPVTLSCSQTLNHNVMYWYQQKSSQAPKLLFHYYDKDFNNEADTPDNFQSRRPNTSFCFLDIRSPGLGDTAMYLCATSRDAGSGNTIYFGEGSWLTVV.

The chain carries TRBV11-3 and TRBJ2-2; D perhaps matches TRBD1 (5 bases). This CDR3 is built from 18 residues. The V end was cut by 0 bases, the J end by 4 bases, with 18 bases between. Germline V gives CDR1 SGHNT, CDR2 YENEEA. The chain's CDR3 is CASSLDRMRTSATGELFF. The DNA of the CDR3 is TGTGCCAGCAGCTTAGATCGGATGCGGACATCCGCCACCGGGGAGCTGTTTTTT.

The DNA for the CDR3 is TGTGCCAGCAGTGTTTTACCGACCGGGACAGGGGGCACAGATACGCAGTATTTT. It specifies CASSVLPTGTGGTDTQYF. This chain links TRBV6-1 with TRBJ2-3, with 10 bases that match TRBD1. V lost 4 bases, J lost 1 base, and 11 bases stayed unmatched. Germline V gives CDR1 MNHNS, CDR2 SASEGT. The CDR3 totals 18 residues.

This sequence joins TRBV6-4 and TRBJ2-3; TRBD1 might be the D (5 bases). Trimming stripped 0 bases from V and 8 bases from J, with 9 bases between. This CDR3 has 13 amino acids. The germline CDR1 and CDR2 sequences are MRHNA and SNTAGT. The CDR3 DNA reads as TGTGCCAGCAGTGACTCACAGCAGGGTACGCAGTATTTT. This encodes CASSDSQQGTQYF.

This sequence joins TRBV9 and TRBJ1-1; no clear D. In germline, CDR1 is SGDLS, CDR2 YYNGEE. Trimming stripped 7 bases from V and 5 bases from J, with 12 bases between. This CDR3 comprises 12 residues. CDR3 sequence reads: CASGSGRTEAFF. CDR3 DNA sequence: TGTGCCAGCGGGTCAGGAAGGACTGAAGCTTTCTTT.

The chain couples TRBV27 to TRBJ2-1; no definite D call. The CDR3 spans 12 residues. The ends were cut back, 8 bases at V and 4 bases at J, with 9 bases in the middle. Germline CDR1 reads MNHEY; CDR2 reads SMNVEV (reference sequence). CDR3: CASGPPYNEQFF. The DNA for the CDR3 is TGTGCCAGCGGCCCGCCGTACAATGAGCAGTTCTTC.

This chain joins TRBV27 and TRBJ2-7; 12 bases map to TRBD1. In germline, CDR1 is MNHEY, CDR2 SMNVEV (reference sequence). The CDR3 consists of 15 residues. The V and J ends lost 6 bases and 5 bases, in that order; junction bases with no gene match: 8. CDR3 sequence reads: CASRYLGTGGNEQYF. CDR3 sequence (DNA): TGTGCCAGCAGATACTTAGGGACAGGGGGCAACGAGCAGTACTTC.

V usage is TRBV18 and J usage is TRBJ1-2; possible D gene TRBD1, 6 bases. This CDR3 spans 20 amino acids. Between the trimmed V and J ends, which lost 0 bases and 1 base, there was a span of 24 bases. Germline values: CDR1 KGHSH, CDR2 LQKENI. The CDR3 is CASSPPRVIFGHRDNYGYTF. The CDR3 bases are TGTGCCAGCTCACCACCTAGAGTCATTTTTGGGCACAGGGATAACTATGGCTACACCTTC.

J is TRBJ2-7 and V is TRBV5-6; a weak D match, TRBD1 (7 bases). Trimming shortened V by 2 bases and J by 0 bases, and 12 bases separated the two germline ends. Germline V gene lookup returns CDR1 SGHDT and CDR2 YYEEEE. This CDR3 spans 15 amino acids. DNA of the CDR3: TGTGCCAGCAGCTTCCCAGGGGGGTCCTCCTACGAGCAGTACTTC. Amino acid sequence: CASSFPGGSSYEQYF.

Details on this clone: The junction departs from germline at one end; a sequencing error may be responsible. The gene calls are TRBV7-7 and TRBJ2-3, with 7 bases identical to TRBD1. The CDR3 is 14 amino acids. Germline CDR1 and CDR2: SSHAT and FNYEAQ (reference sequence). Written as DNA, the CDR3 is TGTGCTAGCAGCCAAAATGACAGGGCCGATACGCAGTATTTT. This gives the protein CASSQNDRADTQYF.

The chain uses TRBV6-5 and TRBJ1-5; 7 bases line up with TRBD1. The germline V gene has CDR1 MNHEY and CDR2 SVGAGI. The CDR3 consists of 14 residues. V lost 2 bases to trimming and J lost 5 bases; unmatched junction nucleotides: 3. This CDR3 is CASSYKRGHQPQHF. The CDR3 bases are TGTGCCAGCAGTTACAAGAGGGGGCATCAGCCCCAGCATTTT.